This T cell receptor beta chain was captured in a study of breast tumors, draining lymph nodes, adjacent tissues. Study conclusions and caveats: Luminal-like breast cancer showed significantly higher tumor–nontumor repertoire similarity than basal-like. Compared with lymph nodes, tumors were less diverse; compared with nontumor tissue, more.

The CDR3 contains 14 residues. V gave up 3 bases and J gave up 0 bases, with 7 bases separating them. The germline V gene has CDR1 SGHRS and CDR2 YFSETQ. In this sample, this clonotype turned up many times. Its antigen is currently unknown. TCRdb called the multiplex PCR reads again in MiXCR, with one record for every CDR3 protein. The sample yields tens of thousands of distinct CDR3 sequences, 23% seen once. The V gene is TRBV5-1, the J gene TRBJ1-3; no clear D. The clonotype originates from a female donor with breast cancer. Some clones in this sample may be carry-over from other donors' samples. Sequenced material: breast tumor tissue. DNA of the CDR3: TGCGCCAGCAGCTGGGAGAGCTCTGGAAACACCATATATTTT. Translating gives CASSWESSGNTIYF.